The 9 T cell receptor beta chains below were found in one sample sequenced in a study of blood T cell repertoires in COVID-19 (TCRdb year 2020). The library was obtained by the immunoSEQ multiplex PCR assay. TCRdb retrieved this table from immuneACCESS and kept in-frame rearrangements only. Not all clones are present; in checked studies, unresolved V genes account for under half, and no reason is known for the remainder. For this sample there are around 700,000 clones; just under 90% appear just once. Clones ranked in the top ten supply roughly 0.25% of the sample. Sequenced sample: peripheral blood. Receptors originate from a woman between 18 and 29 years old with acute or convalescent COVID-19.

V is TRBV24-1 and J is TRBJ1-2; 8 nucleotides match TRBD1. The V gene end was trimmed by 4 bases and the J gene end by 6 bases; junction bases not matched to a gene: 9. Per germline, CDR1 KGHDR and CDR2 SFDVKD. The CDR3 spans 15 residues. The CDR3 loop is CATSDQDRDLHGYTF. CDR3 bases: TGTGCCACCAGTGACCAGGACAGGGACCTTCATGGCTACACCTTC.

Regarding this clone: Other DNA sequences within the sample encode an identical CDR3. This chain uses TRBV19 with TRBJ2-3, with D perhaps matching TRBD1 (5 bases). V lost 4 bases to trimming and J lost 2 bases, with 10 bases between them. Germline assignment: CDR1 LNHDA and CDR2 SQIVND (reference sequence). This CDR3 is built from 14 residues. Here the CDR3 DNA reads TGTGCCAGTAGTACCGACAGAATCACAGATACGCAGTATTTT. This encodes CASSTDRITDTQYF.

The V and J genes are TRBV11-2 and TRBJ1-1; D gene ambiguous. This CDR3 has 15 residues. V gave up 2 bases and J gave up 1 base, with 11 bases separating them. CDR1 is SGHAT and CDR2 is FQNNGV in the germline V gene. CDR3: CASSLMSGWNTEAFF. As DNA, the CDR3 is TGTGCCAGCAGCTTAATGTCGGGGTGGAACACTGAAGCTTTCTTT.

This rearrangement joins TRBV23-1 to TRBJ1-2; D is uncertain. TRBV23-1 is assigned to the ORF class and has an uncertain function. The CDR3 loop spans 17 amino acids. The V and J ends lost 1 base and 5 bases respectively, with 20 bases between them. The CDR3 region is CASSQYQREVPLYGYTF. The CDR3 DNA sequence: TGCGCCAGCAGTCAATACCAACGAGAGGTTCCCCTTTATGGCTACACCTTC.

J is TRBJ2-7 and V is TRBV3-1 (or the pseudogene TRBV3-2); 11 bases match TRBD2. The CDR3 has 14 amino acids. Germline V gives CDR1 LGHDT, CDR2 YNNKEL (reference sequence). The ends lost 11 bases at V and 3 bases at J; junction bases unmatched: 9. In nucleotides, the CDR3 is TGTGCCCCCCTAACCGGGACTAGCGGCTACGAGCAGTACTTC. This gives the protein CAPLTGTSGYEQYF.

The V and J genes are TRBV7-2 and TRBJ1-1, with TRBD1 as a possible D gene (6 bases). CDR1 is SGHTA and CDR2 is FQGNSA in the germline V gene. V was clipped by 4 bases and J by 6 bases, with 12 bases between them. The CDR3 sequence is 13 residues long. The CDR3 DNA reads as TGTGCCAGCAGCTGGTACAGGGTGGCTGAAGCTTTCTTT. Encoded protein: CASSWYRVAEAFF.

The J gene is TRBJ1-2, the V gene TRBV2; D is uncertain. Germline V gene data show CDR1 as SNHLY and CDR2 as FYNNEI. Trimming stripped 5 bases from V and 5 bases from J, with 18 bases between. This CDR3 is 15 amino acids long. The CDR3: CASSQRIEGRYGYTF. CDR3 nucleotides: TGTGCCAGCAGTCAACGGATCGAGGGTCGGTATGGCTACACCTTC.

In this sample, this clone turned up once. V and J are TRBV7-8 and TRBJ1-5; D unclear. Germline V gives CDR1 SGHVS, CDR2 FQNEAQ. V gave up 6 bases and J gave up 2 bases, with 14 bases separating them. This CDR3 region has 15 residues. In DNA, the CDR3 is TGTGCCAGCAGTCATTCGCGGGTTGGCAATCAGCCCCAGCATTTT. This translates into CASSHSRVGNQPQHF.

The V and J genes are TRBV7-3 and TRBJ2-4; tentatively, D is TRBD1 (7 bases). The CDR3 is made up of 17 amino acids. Between the trimmed V and J ends, which lost 4 bases and 5 bases, there was a span of 21 bases. In germline, CDR1 is SGHTA, CDR2 FQGTGA. The chain's CDR3 is CASSSGPGDREQNIQYF. CDR3 in DNA: TGTGCCAGCAGCTCTGGACCGGGAGACAGGGAACAAAACATTCAGTACTTC.